The clone carrying this T cell receptor (beta chain) was recorded a few times. The antigen is not known. The data originate from a study of post-analysis software for immune sequencing data. Built from TCR beta cDNA, the libraries had unique molecular identifiers in them. TCRdb re-called the PCR reads with MiXCR, one entry per CDR3 protein. In the table there are 650,000 to 900,000 distinct CDR3 sequences, more than 45% of which are singletons. In germline, CDR1 is SGHTA, CDR2 FQGTGA. V shed 1 base and J shed 4 bases, with 13 bases lying between them. This CDR3 has 15 residues. Whole-study findings and limits: Patients had higher frequencies than controls of about five TRBV segments, including TRBV5-6, TRBV5-1 and TRBV20-1. Batch-mates among the samples co-clustered strongly by F measure.

J is TRBJ2-5 and V is TRBV7-3; D tentatively fits TRBD1 or TRBD2 (6 bases each). The TCR sequence derives from a girl aged 10 to 17 with multiple sclerosis. Sequencing was carried out using blood. The CDR3 is CASSLRPGGGETQYF. The CDR3 DNA reads as TGTGCCAGCAGCTTAAGGCCCGGGGGCGGAGAGACCCAGTACTTC.